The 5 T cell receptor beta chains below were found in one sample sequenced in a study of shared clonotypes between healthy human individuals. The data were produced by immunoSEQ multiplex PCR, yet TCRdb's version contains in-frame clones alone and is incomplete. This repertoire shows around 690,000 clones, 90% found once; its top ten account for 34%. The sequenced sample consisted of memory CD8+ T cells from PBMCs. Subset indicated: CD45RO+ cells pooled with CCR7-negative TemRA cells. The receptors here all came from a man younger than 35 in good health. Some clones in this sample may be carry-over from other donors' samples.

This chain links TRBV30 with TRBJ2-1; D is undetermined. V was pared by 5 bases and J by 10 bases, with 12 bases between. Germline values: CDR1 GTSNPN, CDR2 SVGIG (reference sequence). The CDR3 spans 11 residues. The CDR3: CAWGIIGEQFF. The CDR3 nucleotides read TGTGCCTGGGGTATCATAGGCGAGCAGTTCTTC.

In nucleotides, the CDR3 is TGTGCCATCAATGACCCGCGGACAGATTACAACACCGGGGAGCTGTTTTTT. Translated, it gives CAINDPRTDYNTGELFF. V gene TRBV10-3 combines with J gene TRBJ2-2; TRBD1 might be the D (6 bases). V lost 7 bases and J 2 bases, leaving 20 bases between the germline ends. This CDR3 is 17 amino acids long. In germline, CDR1 is ENHRY, CDR2 SYGVKD.

CDR3 bases: TGTGCCAGCAGTGACGGTGGTCGAAAACTGTTTTTT. It encodes CASSDGGRKLFF. The gene calls are TRBV6-4 and TRBJ1-4, with D unresolved. The germline V and J ends were trimmed by 2 bases and 10 bases, with 8 bases remaining between them. The CDR3 totals 12 residues. The V gene's germline CDR1 is MRHNA and CDR2 SNTAGT.

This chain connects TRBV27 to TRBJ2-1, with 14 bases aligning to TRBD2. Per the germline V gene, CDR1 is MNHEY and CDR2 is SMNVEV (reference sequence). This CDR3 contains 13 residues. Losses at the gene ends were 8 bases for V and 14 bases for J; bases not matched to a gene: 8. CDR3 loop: CASQGLAGEPEFF. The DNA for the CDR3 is TGTGCCAGCCAGGGACTAGCGGGAGAGCCGGAGTTCTTC.

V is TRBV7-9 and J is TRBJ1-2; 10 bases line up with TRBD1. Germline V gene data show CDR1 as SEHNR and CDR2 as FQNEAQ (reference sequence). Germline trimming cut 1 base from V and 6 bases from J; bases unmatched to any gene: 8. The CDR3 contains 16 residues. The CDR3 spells CASSLGDRGRVDGYTF. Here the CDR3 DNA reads TGTGCCAGCAGCTTAGGAGACAGGGGGCGTGTTGATGGCTACACCTTC.